This T cell receptor beta chain was captured by sequencing in a study of control samples from healthy donors and cancer patients. This clone has a single count. The germline V gene has CDR1 SGHTA and CDR2 FQGNSA. This CDR3 has 14 amino acids. The V end was cut by 5 bases, the J end by 1 base, with 11 bases between. The method was immunoSEQ multiplex PCR; TCRdb's version includes in-frame clones alone and lacks a portion of them. The sample carries some 28,000 clones, 65% to 80% recorded once. The chain couples TRBV7-2 to TRBJ1-1; D is possibly TRBD1 (6 bases). The TCR sequence derives from a man aged 60 to 69 with head and neck cancer. Sequencing was performed on PBMCs. The CDR3 DNA sequence: TGTGCCAGCAGCCGCCGGGGGCAGAACACTGAAGCTTTCTTT. Protein product: CASSRRGQNTEAFF.